The 21 T cell receptor beta chains presented below share a single source sample, sequenced in a study of CD8 T cells in Susac syndrome. Reverse transcription of about 0.45 to 1 ug RNA was carried out with random hexamers. MiXCR, applied by TCRdb to the immunoSEQ multiplex PCR reads, yields one record per CDR3 protein. The sample records approximately 190,000 distinct CDR3 sequences, roughly 92% being singletons. Specimen: CD4+ T cells from PBMCs. These receptors were taken from a human donor in good health.

The V gene is TRBV2, the J gene TRBJ2-2, with D perhaps TRBD1 or TRBD2 (5 bases each). The V and J ends lost 3 bases and 0 bases respectively, with 14 bases between them. This CDR3 has 17 residues. Germline CDR1 reads SNHLY; CDR2 reads FYNNEI. The DNA of the CDR3 is TGTGCCAGCAGTGATTTATGGGGACGTTCGAACACCGGGGAGCTGTTTTTT. Protein product: CASSDLWGRSNTGELFF.

The CDR3 sequence: CASSRADQGVGNQPQHF. The CDR3 bases are TGCGCCAGCAGTCGGGCCGATCAGGGGGTTGGCAATCAGCCCCAGCATTTT. The chain joins TRBV23-1 to TRBJ1-5; 7 bases are a match to TRBD1. TRBV23-1 is an open reading frame, and its role is uncertain. The CDR3 has 17 amino acids. Trimming cost V 4 bases and J 2 bases; bases outside gene matches: 11.

The chain links TRBV5-1 to TRBJ1-4; D may be TRBD1 (5 bases). CDR3 length: 14 residues. Germline V lookup: CDR1 SGHRS, CDR2 YFSETQ. Trimming removed 3 bases from V and 5 bases from J, with 11 bases in between. The CDR3 DNA reads TGCGCCAGCAGCTACGGGACTAAGAATGAAAAACTGTTTTTT. It yields the protein CASSYGTKNEKLFF.

The V and J genes are TRBV7-2 and TRBJ2-1, with 9 bases identical to TRBD1. The germline V gene encodes CDR1 SGHTA and CDR2 FQGNSA. The CDR3 length is 15 residues. V trimming: 2 bases; J trimming: 5 bases; junction bases outside the gene matches: 4. This CDR3 reads CASSLTRTGDNEQFF. The CDR3 DNA reads as TGTGCCAGCAGCTTAACCCGGACAGGGGACAATGAGCAGTTCTTC.

This chain joins TRBV5-1 and TRBJ2-1; TRBD1 agrees at 7 bases. V was clipped by 4 bases and J by 1 base; unmatched bases: 8. Germline assignment: CDR1 SGHRS and CDR2 YFSETQ. The CDR3 covers 16 residues. The CDR3 DNA reads as TGCGCCAGCAGCGGAGGATCAGGGGGATCCTACAATGAGCAGTTCTTC. It encodes CASSGGSGGSYNEQFF. Looking up the rest from reference TRBV5-1 and TRBJ2-1 gives the full variable domain: KAGVTQTPRYLIKTRGQQVTLSCSPISGHRSVSWYQQTPGQGLQFLFEYFSETQRNKGNFPGRFSGRQFSNSRSEMNVSTLELGDSALYLCASSGGSGGSYNEQFFGPGTRLTVL.

The chain has TRBV15 and TRBJ1-2; maybe TRBD1 (5 bases). Trimming shortened V by 0 bases and J by 2 bases, and 10 bases separated the two germline ends. From germline, CDR1 is LNHNV and CDR2 YYDKDF (reference sequence). This CDR3 is built from 15 residues. For the CDR3, the DNA is TGTGCCACCAGCAGAGATCGGGGACGAAACTATGGCTACACCTTC. It is translated as CATSRDRGRNYGYTF.

This chain links TRBV5-1 with TRBJ1-1, with a possible D match to TRBD1 (6 bases). This CDR3 contains 13 residues. CDR1 and CDR2 from the germline V gene are SGHRS and YFSETQ. Deletions cut 5 bases from V and 1 base from J, with 9 bases between. The chain's CDR3 is CASRSGQNTEAFF. The CDR3 nucleotides read TGCGCCAGCAGATCGGGACAGAACACTGAAGCTTTCTTT.

The CDR3 spells CASSPRAGRTGELFF. In nucleotides, the CDR3 is TGTGCCAGCAGCCCCCGCGCGGGGAGGACCGGGGAGCTGTTTTTT. The chain couples TRBV9 to TRBJ2-2; weak D call: TRBD2 (6 bases). V was clipped by 4 bases and J by 5 bases, with 15 bases between them. The CDR3 has 15 residues. Germline loops: CDR1 SGDLS, CDR2 YYNGEE.

The gene calls are TRBV7-2 and TRBJ2-7; D unclear. V lost 3 bases and J 7 bases, leaving 13 bases between the germline ends. The CDR3 covers 13 residues. Germline V lookup: CDR1 SGHTA, CDR2 FQGNSA. The CDR3 here is CASSFSVVGEQYF. The CDR3 DNA is TGTGCCAGCAGCTTCAGTGTTGTGGGGGAGCAGTACTTC.

The rearrangement links TRBV10-3 to TRBJ1-1; a weak D match, TRBD1 (6 bases). Germline CDR1 is ENHRY and CDR2 is SYGVKD. Trimming stripped 6 bases from V and 0 bases from J, with 11 bases between. This CDR3 is built from 14 residues. The CDR3 nucleotides are TGTGCCATCAGGGTTGGGGGCATGAACACTGAAGCTTTCTTT. Its translation is CAIRVGGMNTEAFF.

The chain carries TRBV20-1 and TRBJ2-7; 15 nucleotides align to TRBD2. With 6 bases clipped from V and 5 bases from J, the junction kept 8 bases outside the gene matches. The CDR3 consists of 15 residues. CDR1 DFQATT and CDR2 SNEGSKA come from the germline V gene (reference sequence). Here the CDR3 DNA reads TGCAGTGCCCGGGGACTAGCGGGGGGTCGGGACGAGCAGTACTTC. It specifies CSARGLAGGRDEQYF.

The J gene is TRBJ1-1, the V gene TRBV6-5, with D possibly matching TRBD1 (5 bases). This CDR3 is 13 amino acids long. Germline CDR1 and CDR2: MNHEY and SVGAGI. V was clipped by 4 bases and J by 7 bases, with 13 bases between them. CDR3 region: CASSFGASIEAFF. CDR3 sequence (DNA): TGTGCCAGCAGTTTCGGGGCCTCCATTGAAGCTTTCTTT.

The chain joins TRBV7-9 to TRBJ2-7, with 10 bases aligning to TRBD2. Unmatched junction bases numbered 5, after V lost 2 bases and J lost 1 base. CDR3 length equals 16 residues. Germline V gives CDR1 SEHNR, CDR2 FQNEAQ (reference sequence). CDR3 coding DNA: TGTGCCAGCAGCTTAAGGGGACTAGCGCGTTCCTACGAGCAGTACTTC. Its protein product is CASSLRGLARSYEQYF.

V usage is TRBV7-9 and J usage is TRBJ1-2, with a possible D match to TRBD1 (5 bases). V lost 5 bases to trimming and J lost 6 bases, with 7 bases between them. This CDR3 comprises 11 residues. CDR1 SEHNR and CDR2 FQNEAQ come from the germline V gene (reference sequence). This CDR3 reads CASSVGDGYTF. The CDR3 DNA reads TGTGCCAGCAGCGTAGGGGATGGCTACACCTTC.

The V call is TRBV29-1, the J call TRBJ1-4; TRBD1 aligns across 7 bases. The CDR3 covers 12 residues. Germline CDR1 is SQVTM and CDR2 is ANQGSEA. J gave up 8 bases and V 6 bases, and 6 bases lay outside the gene matches. The CDR3 spells CSVGVQGEKLFF. The CDR3 nucleotides read TGCAGCGTGGGGGTACAGGGGGAAAAACTGTTTTTT.

V usage is TRBV20-1 and J usage is TRBJ1-1; D gene ambiguous. The CDR3 contains 13 residues. The V end lost 4 bases, the J end lost 7 bases, and 16 bases lay between the germline ends. The V gene's germline CDR1 is DFQATT and CDR2 SNEGSKA (reference sequence). The CDR3 protein is CSAKTDSDIEAFF. CDR3 nucleotide sequence: TGCAGTGCTAAAACGGATTCGGATATTGAAGCTTTCTTT.

V and J are TRBV29-1 and TRBJ1-5; perhaps TRBD1 as D (5 bases). There are 15 residues in the CDR3. V lost 7 bases and J lost 0, with 16 bases in between. The germline V gene encodes CDR1 SQVTM and CDR2 ANQGSEA. This CDR3 is CSARIGADSNQPQHF. The DNA of the CDR3 is TGCAGCGCCCGTATCGGGGCAGATAGCAATCAGCCCCAGCATTTT. The entire variable domain, with the rest obtained from reference TRBV29-1 and TRBJ1-5, is as follows: SAVISQKPSRDICQRGTSLTIQCQVDSQVTMMFWYRQQPGQSLTLIATANQGSEATYESGFVIDKFPISRPNLTFSTLTVSNMSPEDSSIYLCSARIGADSNQPQHFGDGTRLSIL.

The chain joins TRBV2 to TRBJ1-6, with D tentatively TRBD1 (6 bases). The CDR3 is 13 amino acids. Germline CDR1 is SNHLY and CDR2 is FYNNEI. Deletions cut 8 bases from V and 3 bases from J, with 8 bases between. The CDR3 sequence: CASGTRYNSPLHF. In DNA, the CDR3 is TGTGCCAGCGGGACACGCTATAATTCACCCCTCCACTTT.

The V gene is TRBV5-1, the J gene TRBJ1-2; TRBD1 aligns across 8 bases. Germline V gives CDR1 SGHRS, CDR2 YFSETQ. With 5 bases clipped from V and 5 bases from J, the junction kept 5 bases outside the gene matches. The CDR3 contains 13 residues. CDR3 residues: CASSRDRRYGYTF. The CDR3 DNA is TGCGCCAGCAGTCGGGACAGGCGTTATGGCTACACCTTC.

V gene TRBV7-8 combines with J gene TRBJ2-3, with D possibly matching TRBD2 (6 bases). Trimming removed 4 bases at V and 1 base at J, with 15 bases between. This CDR3 region has 16 residues. From germline, CDR1 is SGHVS and CDR2 FQNEAQ. Here the CDR3 reads CASSSTRDLRTDTQYF. CDR3 in DNA: TGTGCCAGCAGCTCAACCCGGGACTTACGCACAGATACGCAGTATTTT.

CDR3 bases: TGTGCCAGCAATAGGGAGGGAAACGAGCAGTACTTC. Amino acids: CASNREGNEQYF. The chain combines TRBV6-5 with TRBJ2-7, with 7 positions matching TRBD2. Germline CDR1 is MNHEY and CDR2 is SVGAGI. J lost 5 bases, V lost 7 bases, and 5 bases had no gene match. This CDR3 is built from 12 residues.